One and the same sample provided the 6 T cell receptor beta chains below, sequenced in a study of blood T cell repertoires in COVID-19. Repertoires were generated with immunoSEQ multiplex PCR, while TCRdb's copy carries only in-frame clones and drops some. The sample contains a few hundred thousand clones, around 88% of which appear only once. Sample: peripheral blood. The source is a man aged 30 to 39 with acute or convalescent COVID-19.

The rearrangement uses TRBV28 and TRBJ2-7; 7 bases align to TRBD2. With V trimmed by 3 bases and J by 2 bases, 13 bases remained unmatched. The CDR3 loop spans 17 amino acids. Germline V lookup: CDR1 MDHEN, CDR2 SYDVKM. Written as DNA, the CDR3 is TGTGCCAGCAGTTTCTTTGGGCTAGCGGAGAATCCCTACGAGCAGTACTTC. It yields the protein CASSFFGLAENPYEQYF.

In this sample, this clone turned up once. The V gene is TRBV6-5, the J gene TRBJ2-7; TRBD2 agrees at 8 bases. The trim removed 2 bases at V and 3 bases at J, leaving 6 bases unmatched. The CDR3 is 15 residues long. Per the germline V gene, CDR1 is MNHEY and CDR2 is SVGAGI. CDR3 amino acids: CASSYTGTRGYEQYF. The CDR3 nucleotides read TGTGCCAGCAGTTACACCGGGACTAGAGGCTACGAGCAGTACTTC.

The J gene is TRBJ2-2, the V gene TRBV3-1 (or the pseudogene TRBV3-2); a weak D match, TRBD1 (5 bases). The CDR3 is 14 residues long. The V and J ends lost 4 bases and 4 bases respectively, with 10 bases between them. The V gene's germline CDR1 is LGHDT and CDR2 YNNKEL (reference sequence). DNA for the CDR3: TGTGCCAGCAGCCGGGTGACAGTCACCGGGGAGCTGTTTTTT. It specifies CASSRVTVTGELFF.

This chain joins TRBV28 and TRBJ2-7; D is unresolved. The CDR3 runs 14 residues. The V gene's germline CDR1 is MDHEN and CDR2 SYDVKM. Trimming cost V 5 bases and J 1 base, with 12 bases left between them. CDR3 DNA: TGTGCCAGCAGTCTGGCTCCCACGTCCTACGAGCAGTACTTC. Translated, it gives CASSLAPTSYEQYF.

V is TRBV9 and J is TRBJ1-1; no clear D. The CDR3 length is 14 residues. Germline CDR1 is SGDLS and CDR2 is YYNGEE. Between the trimmed V and J ends, which lost 4 bases and 1 base, there was a span of 11 bases. The CDR3 DNA follows: TGTGCCAGCAGCCCTCTCACTGAGAACACTGAAGCTTTCTTT. It yields the protein CASSPLTENTEAFF.

The V call is TRBV28, the J call TRBJ2-5, with TRBD1 identical over 8 bases. Germline loops: CDR1 MDHEN, CDR2 SYDVKM. V dropped 6 bases and J dropped 5; count of bases not matched to a gene: 11. There are 15 residues in the CDR3. The CDR3, as DNA: TGTGCCAGCAGAGAAGGGACAGGACGTCCGGAGACCCAGTACTTC. It is translated as CASREGTGRPETQYF.